This passage covers 17 T cell receptor beta chains from one sample sequenced in a study of Ad26.COV2.S vaccination and SARS-CoV-2 variants. The treatment denotes: around 19 received Ad26.COV2.S at low or high dose, single or two shots; 5 received placebo; per-sample allocation not given. Samples were taken on day 63 after the first vaccine or placebo injection. The protocol was immunoSEQ multiplex PCR, while the TCRdb copy is restricted to in-frame clones and leaves out a portion. The sample holds some 290,000 clones, about 86% seen once. The starting material was peripheral blood, obtained in a trial of Ad26.COV2.S vaccine versus placebo. All receptors derive from a person between 18 and 60 years old who received the Ad26.COV2.S COVID-19 vaccine or a placebo.

CDR3 loop: CASSVGSGYTF. The CDR3 DNA reads as TGCGCCAGCAGTGTAGGGAGTGGCTACACCTTC. V gene TRBV10-2 combines with J gene TRBJ1-2; D unclear. The CDR3 is 11 amino acids. Germline CDR1 is WSHSY and CDR2 is SAAADI. Trimming cost V 4 bases and J 7 bases, with 7 bases left between them.

This clone showed up just once. The chain employs TRBV19 and TRBJ1-1, with D tentatively TRBD1 (5 bases). V shed 3 bases and J shed 10 bases, with 12 bases lying between them. Germline CDR1 and CDR2: LNHDA and SQIVND (reference sequence). The CDR3 covers 12 residues. CDR3 residues: CASSIGQGIAFF. The CDR3 nucleotides read TGTGCCAGTAGTATTGGCCAGGGAATAGCTTTCTTT.

This clone came up a few times. The chain has TRBV24-1 and TRBJ2-5; D may correspond to TRBD1 or TRBD2 (5 bases each). The V end lost 3 bases, the J end lost 10 bases, and 14 bases lay between the germline ends. The CDR3 is 13 amino acids. Germline V CDR1 and CDR2: KGHDR, SFDVKD. The CDR3 loop reads CATSDGKGRVQYF. The CDR3 DNA reads TGTGCCACCAGTGATGGGAAGGGGAGAGTCCAGTACTTC.

The gene calls are TRBV19 and TRBJ2-7; 7 bases map to TRBD1. Per germline, CDR1 LNHDA and CDR2 SQIVND (reference sequence). CDR3 length equals 13 residues. Trimming took 3 bases from V and 4 from J; bases not matched to a gene: 3. CDR3 nucleotides: TGTGCCAGTAGTATCCGGGACAGTTACGAGCAGTACTTC. Its translation: CASSIRDSYEQYF.

V and J are TRBV13 and TRBJ2-1; D unresolved. This CDR3 is 14 amino acids long. Trimming removed 2 bases from V and 6 bases from J, with 11 bases in between. CDR1 and CDR2 (germline): PRHDT, FYEKMQ (reference sequence). This CDR3 reads CASSLFEVSNEQFF. In DNA, the CDR3 is TGTGCCAGCAGCTTATTCGAGGTCTCCAATGAGCAGTTCTTC.

The chain links TRBV5-1 to TRBJ1-3; TRBD1 is a possible D gene (5 bases). With 2 bases removed from V and 0 bases from J, the gap between germline ends came to 21 bases. The germline V gene has CDR1 SGHRS and CDR2 YFSETQ. The CDR3 totals 19 residues. The CDR3 region is CASSLYRISSVSSGNTIYF. The DNA for the CDR3 is TGCGCCAGCAGCTTATACAGGATTTCGAGTGTGAGCTCTGGAAACACCATATATTTT.

The chain is built from TRBV19 and TRBJ1-5; a weak D match, TRBD1 (5 bases). Germline loops: CDR1 LNHDA, CDR2 SQIVND (reference sequence). The V end lost 6 bases, the J end lost 0 bases, and 15 bases lay between the germline ends. This CDR3 contains 16 residues. The CDR3 spells CASSARKGISNQPQHF. CDR3 sequence (DNA): TGTGCCAGTAGCGCACGGAAGGGGATTAGCAATCAGCCCCAGCATTTT.

V usage is TRBV30 and J usage is TRBJ1-5; TRBD1 agrees at 8 bases. Losses at the gene ends were 2 bases for V and 3 bases for J; bases not matched to a gene: 6. Per the germline V gene, CDR1 is GTSNPN and CDR2 is SVGIG (reference sequence). This CDR3 region has 15 residues. CDR3 region: CAWSWTGNTNQPQHF. The CDR3 DNA is TGTGCCTGGAGTTGGACAGGGAACACCAATCAGCCCCAGCATTTT.

This clone was counted once. The J gene is TRBJ2-7, the V gene TRBV18; either TRBD1 or TRBD2 may supply D (6 bases each). In germline, CDR1 is KGHSH, CDR2 LQKENI. Trimming cost V 2 bases and J 6 bases, with 14 bases left between them. This CDR3 comprises 14 residues. The chain's CDR3 is CASSPWPGAREQYF. CDR3 in DNA: TGTGCCAGCTCACCATGGCCGGGGGCGCGCGAGCAGTACTTC.

This sequence joins TRBV5-5 and TRBJ1-6, with 9 bases identical to TRBD1. The junction had 10 bases not matched to a gene; V was cut back by 4 bases and J by 8 bases. Germline loops: CDR1 SGHKS, CDR2 YYEKEE (reference sequence). The CDR3 spans 16 residues. CDR3 residues: CASSTDRGRGYSPLHF. DNA of the CDR3: TGTGCCAGCAGCACGGACAGGGGACGAGGGTATTCACCCCTCCACTTT.

The V and J genes are TRBV29-1 and TRBJ1-1; 7 positions match TRBD1. The ends lost 4 bases at V and 4 bases at J; junction bases unmatched: 3. The CDR3 contains 12 residues. Germline V gene sequence: CDR1 SQVTM, CDR2 ANQGSEA. This CDR3 reads CSVVSGGTEAFF. DNA for the CDR3: TGCAGCGTTGTGTCAGGGGGCACTGAAGCTTTCTTT.

This clone has just one count. The V and J genes are TRBV25-1 and TRBJ2-7, with 7 bases fitting TRBD1. Germline values: CDR1 MGHDK, CDR2 SYGVNS. Trimming cost V 4 bases and J 3 bases; bases outside gene matches: 6. CDR3 length: 14 residues. DNA for the CDR3: TGTGCCAGCAGTGCCGGGACAGTATTCTACGAGCAGTACTTC. Its protein is CASSAGTVFYEQYF.

This chain uses TRBV6-6 with TRBJ1-5; TRBD1 aligns across 8 bases. CDR3 length: 12 residues. CDR1 MNHNY and CDR2 SVGAGI come from the germline V gene (reference sequence). J was trimmed by 9 bases and V by 6 bases; bases with no gene match: 4. The CDR3 DNA sequence: TGTGCCAGCAGCCGTGACAGGGGGCCCCAGCATTTT. Residues: CASSRDRGPQHF.

This clone was recorded only once. V and J are TRBV10-3 and TRBJ1-2, with D uncertain. Germline values: CDR1 ENHRY, CDR2 SYGVKD. Between the trimmed V and J ends, which lost 3 bases and 2 bases, there was a span of 10 bases. The CDR3 totals 14 residues. CDR3 loop: CAISDLRTNYGYTF. The CDR3 bases are TGTGCCATCAGTGATCTTCGCACCAACTATGGCTACACCTTC.

This clone appeared a single time. The CDR3 DNA sequence: TGTGCCAGCAGGGGCGGACCCATGAACACTGAAGCTTTCTTT. This translates into CASRGGPMNTEAFF. The V gene is TRBV6-5, the J gene TRBJ1-1; D unclear. The germline V gene encodes CDR1 MNHEY and CDR2 SVGAGI. The CDR3 consists of 14 residues. Trimming pared 6 bases from V and 0 bases from J, leaving 11 bases between.

V and J are TRBV27 and TRBJ2-7; 13 nucleotides line up with TRBD2. V was pared by 5 bases and J by 2 bases, with 6 bases of the junction left unmatched. The CDR3 covers 16 residues. Germline V gene lookup returns CDR1 MNHEY and CDR2 SMNVEV (reference sequence). CDR3 sequence reads: CASSLTSGGAPYEQYF. Here the CDR3 DNA reads TGTGCCAGCAGTCTCACTAGCGGGGGGGCCCCCTACGAGCAGTACTTC.

DNA for the CDR3: TGTGCCAGCAACCCGGCAGGGGTTCGGGGCTACACCTTC. Encoded protein: CASNPAGVRGYTF. V is TRBV6-6 and J is TRBJ1-2; a possible D gene is TRBD1 (6 bases). The CDR3 has 13 residues. Trimming shortened V by 7 bases and J by 8 bases, and 17 bases separated the two germline ends. From germline, CDR1 is MNHNY and CDR2 SVGAGI (reference sequence).